This T cell receptor (beta chain) was observed in a study of blood T cells in healthy people across ages. Study-level information: Per every two T cells, about one barcoded beta molecule was captured by template switching.

This clonotype was detected only a few times. Its antigen remains unknown. Each sample gave at least 7 million isolated PBMCs. Study-wide results and caveats: Diversity of TCR beta per million T cells declined in a roughly linear way with age. The study lacked donor CMV status, which possibly confounded expanded clonotype changes.

CDR3 size: 14 residues. CDR1 and CDR2 (germline): LGHDT, YNNKEL (reference sequence). Trimming pared 2 bases from V and 0 bases from J, leaving 5 bases between. Next came a second PCR, run for about 7 to 12 cycles, which used a sample-barcoded 5' primer along with a J-beta primer mix. TCRdb re-called the 5' RACE reads through MiXCR, storing one row per CDR3 protein. This sample has 910,000 or so distinct CDR3 sequences, with roughly half found just once. The origin of this receptor is a woman between 55 and 75 years old in good health. This chain connects TRBV3-1 to TRBJ2-4; D ambiguous. Sequencing was carried out using blood. CDR3 protein: CASSQTVAKNIQYF. The CDR3 DNA reads TGTGCCAGCAGCCAAACGGTAGCCAAAAACATTCAGTACTTC.